The entry that follows covers one TCR beta chain sequence. The data derive from a study of T cells in Graves' hyperthyroidism and ophthalmopathy. The CDR3 loop spans 17 amino acids. Germline CDR1 DFQATT, CDR2 SNEGSKA (reference sequence). Trimming took 0 bases from V and 6 from J, leaving 22 bases between them. TCR beta CDR3 regions were amplified from RNA. First-round RT-PCR targeting the TCR CDR3 was performed with the HTBI primer set. TCRdb reprocessed the multiplex PCR reads via MiXCR and lists one record per CDR3 protein. The repertoire includes 600,000 to 900,000 distinct CDR3 sequences, 15% to 20% of them detected once, and approximately 8.4% sits in the top ten.

The receptor was derived from a man in his late teens or twenties with Graves' hyperthyroidism. The chain uses TRBV20-1 and TRBJ2-3; D gene unclear. The sequenced sample consisted of blood. Here the CDR3 DNA reads TGCAGTGCTAGAGATTGGCAAGCCGAGGTGCGTGGGGATACGCAGTATTTT. As protein: CSARDWQAEVRGDTQYF.